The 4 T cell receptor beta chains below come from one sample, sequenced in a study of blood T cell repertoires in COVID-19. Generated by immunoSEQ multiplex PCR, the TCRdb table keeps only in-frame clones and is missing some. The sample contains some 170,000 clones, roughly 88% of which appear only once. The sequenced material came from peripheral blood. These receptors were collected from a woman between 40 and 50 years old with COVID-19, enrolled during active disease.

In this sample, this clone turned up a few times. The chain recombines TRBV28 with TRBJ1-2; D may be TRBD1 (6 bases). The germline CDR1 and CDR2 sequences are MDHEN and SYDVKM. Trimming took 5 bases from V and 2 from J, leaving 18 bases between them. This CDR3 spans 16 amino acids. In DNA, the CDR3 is TGTGCCAGCAGTGTTACTCCACAGGGATCGAACTATGGCTACACCTTC. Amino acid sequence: CASSVTPQGSNYGYTF.

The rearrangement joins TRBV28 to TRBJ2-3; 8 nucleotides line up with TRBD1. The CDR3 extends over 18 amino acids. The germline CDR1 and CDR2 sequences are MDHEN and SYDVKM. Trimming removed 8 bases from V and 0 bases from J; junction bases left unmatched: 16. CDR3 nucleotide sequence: TGTGCCAGCCAGACTTCAGCCAACAGGGGGGAAAGCACAGATACGCAGTATTTT. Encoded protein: CASQTSANRGESTDTQYF.

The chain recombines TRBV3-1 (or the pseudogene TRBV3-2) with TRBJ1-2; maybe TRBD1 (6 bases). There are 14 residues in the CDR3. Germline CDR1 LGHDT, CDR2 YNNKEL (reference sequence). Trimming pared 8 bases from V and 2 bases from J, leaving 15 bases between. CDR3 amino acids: CASSQQGGNYGYTF. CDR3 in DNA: TGTGCCAGCTCCCAACAGGGAGGGAACTATGGCTACACCTTC.

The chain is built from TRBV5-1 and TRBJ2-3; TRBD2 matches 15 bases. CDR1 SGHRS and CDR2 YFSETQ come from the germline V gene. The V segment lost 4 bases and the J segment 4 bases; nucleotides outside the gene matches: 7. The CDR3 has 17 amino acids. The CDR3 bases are TGCGCCAGCAGCATCGGGACTAGCGGGAGGTGGGCAGATACGCAGTATTTT. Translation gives CASSIGTSGRWADTQYF.